This TCR beta chain was identified during a study of blood T cell repertoires in COVID-19 (TCRdb year 2020). Regarding the study in general: Collaborator samples came from the United States, Italy and Spain and covered acute and convalescent phases of COVID-19. The material from the prospective study consisted of cDNA or gDNA derived from T cells, B-cell-depleted T cells, or PBMCs. Deeply sampled blood TCRbeta repertoires from subjects exposed to, actively infected with, or recovered from COVID-19 were included in the dataset. A freely available public database, intended as a resource for researchers studying the immune response to SARS-CoV-2, is where the repertoires were released. The samples were drawn from the first 160 participants of the ongoing ImmuneRACE study and from 1,254 subjects provided by 6 global collaborators. Sample metadata almost always included a de-identified subject ID, COVID-19 status, age in years and sex. HLA class I and class II types, where available, came from metadata supplied by the sample provider rather than from assay-based typing. The paper as a whole reports these results and caveats: The amount of clinical and demographic metadata varied by source and participant and was provided uncurated.

The V end loses 0 bases and the J end loses 3 bases, and a stretch of 12 bases separates them. The germline V gene yields ENHRY for CDR1 and SYGVKD for CDR2. The CDR3, from cysteine to phenylalanine, totals 15 residues. CDR3 DNA is the only sequence kept; it has 45 bases, read in frame from the first base. The immunoSEQ Assay, a bias-controlled multiplex PCR, was used to amplify TCRbeta CDR3 regions from genomic DNA. The authors' analysis ran thus. The number of nucleated cells in each sample was estimated by amplification of reference gene primers within the assay. To quantify the absolute abundance of each unique TCRbeta CDR3 rearrangement, sequence reads were collapsed and filtered. For each sample, productive Simpson clonality was calculated as the square root of Simpson's diversity index across productive rearrangements. Entries here come from immuneACCESS through TCRdb and include only in-frame sequences with V and J called. Some clones fail to appear in such tables; in the studies checked, an unresolved V gene covers under half of the shortfall, and the cause of the remainder is unknown. The DNA was the basis for D and trimming; V, J and clone size are from that table. This sample gives some 320,000 clones in total; around 88% of them show up just once. The top ten constitute just under 7% of the sample.

A remark on this clone: What this receptor recognizes is not known. No base-level quality is on record; no much larger clone is a single base apart.

A second Seattle source provided samples from volunteer blood donors who had recovered from COVID-19. Each collaborating institution followed its own protocols to collect whole blood in K2EDTA tubes. Collaborator samples were shipped for TCRbeta analysis as frozen whole blood, isolated PBMCs, or DNA extracted from either sample type. Material for sequencing was peripheral blood. The sequence came from a woman in her 30s who had recovered from COVID-19. The receptor chain draws on TRBV10-3 and TRBJ2-7, and the D gene may be TRBD1, 6 bases matching. The base sequence is TGTGCCATCAGTGAGTCGACAGGAGACTTCTACGAGCAGTACTTC. Translated, it gives CAISESTGDFYEQYF.